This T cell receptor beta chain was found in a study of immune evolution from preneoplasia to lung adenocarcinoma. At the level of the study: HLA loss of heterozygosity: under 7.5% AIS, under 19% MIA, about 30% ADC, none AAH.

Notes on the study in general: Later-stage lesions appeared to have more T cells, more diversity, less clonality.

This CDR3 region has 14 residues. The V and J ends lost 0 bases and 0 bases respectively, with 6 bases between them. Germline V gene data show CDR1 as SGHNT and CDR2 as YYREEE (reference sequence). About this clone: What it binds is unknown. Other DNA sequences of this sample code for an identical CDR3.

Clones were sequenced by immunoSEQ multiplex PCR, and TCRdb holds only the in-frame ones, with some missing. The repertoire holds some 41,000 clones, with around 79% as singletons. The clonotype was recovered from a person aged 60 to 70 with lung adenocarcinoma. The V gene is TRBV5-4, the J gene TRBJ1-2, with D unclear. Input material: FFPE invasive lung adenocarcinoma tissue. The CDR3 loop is CASSLDRANYGYTF. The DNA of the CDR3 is TGTGCCAGCAGCTTGGATCGGGCTAACTATGGCTACACCTTC.